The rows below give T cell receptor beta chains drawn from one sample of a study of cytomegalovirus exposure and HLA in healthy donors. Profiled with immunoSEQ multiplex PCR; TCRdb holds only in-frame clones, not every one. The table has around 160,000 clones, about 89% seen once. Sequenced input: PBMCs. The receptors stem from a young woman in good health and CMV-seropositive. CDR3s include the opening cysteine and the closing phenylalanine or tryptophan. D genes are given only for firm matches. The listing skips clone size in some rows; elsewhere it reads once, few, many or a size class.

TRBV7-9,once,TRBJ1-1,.,CASTNWGDTEAFF,TGTGCCAGCACAAACTGGGGGGACACTGAAGCTTTCTTT
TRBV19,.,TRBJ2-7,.,CASSYGGTEQYF,TGTGCCAGTAGTTACGGAGGGACCGAGCAGTACTTC
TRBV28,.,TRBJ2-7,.,CASTGTDYTYEQYF,TGTGCCAGCACTGGGACTGACTATACCTACGAGCAGTACTTC
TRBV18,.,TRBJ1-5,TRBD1,CASSPQGTGVQHF,TGTGCCAGCTCACCCCAGGGGACAGGGGTCCAGCATTTT
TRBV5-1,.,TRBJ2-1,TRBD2,CASSLRSSGAYNEQFF,TGCGCCAGCAGCTTGAGGTCTAGCGGGGCTTACAATGAGCAGTTCTTC
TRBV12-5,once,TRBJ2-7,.,CASGLFLAEPYEQYF,TGTGCTAGTGGTTTGTTTCTCGCGGAGCCATACGAGCAGTACTTC
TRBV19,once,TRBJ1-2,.,CASSIDPPRRGYTF,TGTGCCAGTAGTATAGATCCCCCTCGGAGGGGCTACACCTTC
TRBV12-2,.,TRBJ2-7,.,CASRSTGTGAYEQYF,TGTGCAAGTCGTTCTACCGGGACAGGGGCCTACGAGCAGTACTTC
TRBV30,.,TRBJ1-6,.,CAWSVVVGTISLHF,TGTGCCTGGAGTGTAGTCGTAGGGACTATTTCCCTCCACTTT
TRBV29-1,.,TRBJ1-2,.,CSVGNNVYGYTF,TGCAGCGTTGGAAACAATGTTTATGGCTACACCTTC
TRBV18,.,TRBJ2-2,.,CASSLTDSSTGELFF,TGTGCCAGCTCACTTACGGACAGTAGCACCGGGGAGCTGTTTTTT
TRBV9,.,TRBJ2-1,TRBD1,CASSPGDRPLEGQFF,TGTGCCAGCAGCCCAGGGGACAGACCCCTCGAGGGGCAGTTCTTC
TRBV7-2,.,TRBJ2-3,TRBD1,CASSPGTGVGDTQYF,TGTGCCAGCAGCCCCGGGACAGGGGTGGGCGATACGCAGTATTTT
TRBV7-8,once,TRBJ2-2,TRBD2,CASSLRTSGRTTGELFF,TGTGCCAGCAGCCTTAGGACTAGCGGGAGGACCACCGGGGAGCTGTTTTTT
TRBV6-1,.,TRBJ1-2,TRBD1,CASSEAATGAYGYTF,TGTGCCAGCAGTGAAGCAGCGACAGGGGCCTATGGCTACACCTTC
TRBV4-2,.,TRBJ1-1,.,CASSQDPGGLGTEAFF,TGTGCCAGCAGCCAAGATCCGGGAGGATTGGGCACTGAAGCTTTCTTT
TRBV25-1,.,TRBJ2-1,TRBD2,CASSYPGREVHNEQFF,TGTGCCAGCAGTTACCCGGGGCGGGAGGTCCACAATGAGCAGTTCTTC
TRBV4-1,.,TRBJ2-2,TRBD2,CASSQGPPGRGAFSSTGELFF,TGCGCCAGCAGCCAGGGTCCTCCGGGGCGGGGGGCGTTTTCGAGCACCGGGGAGCTGTTTTTT
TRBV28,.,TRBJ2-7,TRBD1,CASSSDRDRASYEQYF,TGTGCCAGCAGTTCAGACCGGGACAGGGCCTCCTACGAGCAGTACTTC
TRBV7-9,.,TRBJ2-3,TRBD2,CASSAGTSGLTDTQYF,TGTGCCAGCAGCGCCGGGACTAGCGGACTGACAGATACGCAGTATTTT
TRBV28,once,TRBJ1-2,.,CASSKGGGRYGYTF,TGTGCCAGCAGCAAAGGGGGTGGGCGTTATGGCTACACCTTC
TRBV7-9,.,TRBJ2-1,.,CASSFLANEQFF,TGTGCCAGCAGCTTCCTAGCTAATGAGCAGTTCTTC
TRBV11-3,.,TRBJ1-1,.,CASSLVRGTEAFF,TGTGCCAGCAGCTTAGTAAGGGGTACTGAAGCTTTCTTT
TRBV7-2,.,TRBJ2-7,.,CASSLLGAAGEQYF,TGTGCCAGCAGCTTGTTAGGAGCTGCTGGTGAGCAGTACTTC
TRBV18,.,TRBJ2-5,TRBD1,CASSRTPGTGAETQYF,TGTGCCAGCTCACGCACCCCAGGGACAGGGGCTGAGACCCAGTACTTC
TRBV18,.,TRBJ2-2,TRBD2,CASSPTSGSTGELFF,TGTGCCAGCTCGCCCACTAGCGGGAGCACCGGGGAGCTGTTTTTT
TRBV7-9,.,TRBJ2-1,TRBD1,CASSTRQGAGNEQFF,TGTGCCAGCAGCACCAGACAGGGGGCAGGGAATGAGCAGTTCTTC
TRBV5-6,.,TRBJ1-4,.,CASSLDGGLSGTTNEKLFF,TGTGCCAGCAGCTTGGACGGCGGCCTCAGCGGAACAACTAATGAAAAACTGTTTTTT
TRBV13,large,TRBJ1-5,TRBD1,CASSLGPGGKPQHF,TGTGCCAGCAGCTTAGGCCCAGGGGGCAAGCCCCAGCATTTT
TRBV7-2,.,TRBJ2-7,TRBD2,CASSYGTSGRLYEQYF,TGTGCCAGCAGTTACGGGACTAGCGGGAGACTCTACGAGCAGTACTTC
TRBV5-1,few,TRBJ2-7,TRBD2,CASSLRASGSIAYEQYF,TGCGCCAGCAGCTTGAGGGCTAGCGGGAGTATCGCCTACGAGCAGTACTTC
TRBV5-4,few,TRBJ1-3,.,CASSYLSGNTIYF,TGTGCCAGCAGTTACTTATCTGGAAACACCATATATTTT
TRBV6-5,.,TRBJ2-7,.,CASSDQVSYEQYF,TGTGCCAGCAGTGACCAGGTTTCCTACGAGCAGTACTTC
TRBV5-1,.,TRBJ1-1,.,CASSLVANTEAFF,TGCGCCAGCAGCTTGGTAGCGAACACTGAAGCTTTCTTT
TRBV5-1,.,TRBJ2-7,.,CASSFGNEQYF,TGCGCCAGCAGCTTCGGGAACGAGCAGTACTTC
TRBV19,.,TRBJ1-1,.,CASSRINREAFF,TGTGCCAGTAGCCGAATAAACAGGGAAGCTTTCTTT
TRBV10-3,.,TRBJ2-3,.,CAISRGMTRAMDTQYF,TGTGCCATCAGTAGAGGCATGACTAGGGCCATGGATACGCAGTATTTT
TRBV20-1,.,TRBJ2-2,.,CSASSPGELFF,TGCAGCGCTAGCTCCCCCGGGGAGCTGTTTTTT
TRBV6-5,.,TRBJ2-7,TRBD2,CASAVGTSGSYEQYF,TGTGCCAGCGCCGTAGGGACTAGCGGCTCCTACGAGCAGTACTTC
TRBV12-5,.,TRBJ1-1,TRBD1,CASGSPTGLNTEAFF,TGTGCTAGTGGTTCCCCGACAGGGTTGAACACTGAAGCTTTCTTT
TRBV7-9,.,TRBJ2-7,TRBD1,CASSLANNRGEQYF,TGTGCCAGCAGCTTAGCGAACAACAGGGGCGAGCAGTACTTC
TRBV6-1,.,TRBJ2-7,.,CASRNGEEGGQYF,TGTGCCAGCAGAAATGGAGAGGAGGGCGGGCAGTACTTC
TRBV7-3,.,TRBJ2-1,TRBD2,CASSLRTSGRADEQFF,TGTGCCAGCAGCTTAAGAACTAGCGGGAGGGCCGATGAGCAGTTCTTC
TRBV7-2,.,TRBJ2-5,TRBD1,CASSWRIAGGRETQYF,TGTGCCAGCAGCTGGAGGATAGCAGGGGGCAGAGAGACCCAGTACTTC
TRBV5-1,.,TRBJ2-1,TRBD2,CASSPTSGSHTSYNEQFF,TGCGCCAGCAGCCCGACTAGCGGGTCTCACACCTCCTACAATGAGCAGTTCTTC
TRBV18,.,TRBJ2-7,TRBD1,CASSPLGTGIAYEQYF,TGTGCCAGCTCACCACTCGGGACAGGGATAGCCTACGAGCAGTACTTC
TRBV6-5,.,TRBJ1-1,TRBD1,CASRKTGSNTEAFF,TGTGCCAGCAGAAAGACAGGGAGTAACACTGAAGCTTTCTTT
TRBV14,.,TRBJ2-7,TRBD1,CASSQDRGNYEQYF,TGTGCCAGCAGTCAGGACAGGGGAAACTACGAGCAGTACTTC
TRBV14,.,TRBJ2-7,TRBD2,CASSRQLAGGLREQYF,TGTGCCAGCAGCCGCCAACTAGCGGGAGGGCTGAGAGAGCAGTACTTC
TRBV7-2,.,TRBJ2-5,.,CASSPKETQYF,TGTGCCAGCAGCCCCAAAGAGACCCAGTACTTC
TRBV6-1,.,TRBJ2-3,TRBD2,CASSEYRLAGGGRVNTQYF,TGTGCCAGCAGTGAATACAGGCTAGCGGGGGGAGGTAGGGTGAATACGCAGTATTTT
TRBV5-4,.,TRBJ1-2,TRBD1,CASSWGTGEKPGYTF,TGTGCCAGCAGCTGGGGGACAGGCGAGAAACCTGGCTACACCTTC
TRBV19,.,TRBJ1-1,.,CASSIFGLWNTEAFF,TGTGCCAGTAGTATCTTTGGACTCTGGAACACTGAAGCTTTCTTT
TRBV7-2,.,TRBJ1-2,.,CASSRDTNYGYTF,TGTGCCAGCAGCCGAGACACGAACTATGGCTACACCTTC
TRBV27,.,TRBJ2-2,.,CASSLSPANTGELFF,TGTGCCAGCAGTTTATCACCAGCGAACACCGGGGAGCTGTTTTTT
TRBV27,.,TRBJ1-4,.,CASSLKSPPRQNEKLFF,TGTGCCAGCAGTTTAAAAAGCCCTCCTCGACAAAATGAAAAACTGTTTTTT